The entry below describes one T cell receptor beta chain. What it recognizes is unknown. The data originate from a study of cytomegalovirus exposure and HLA in healthy donors. Across the study: The 550 to 800 first-cohort repertoires and the 95 to 150 validation repertoires shared the same platform, a later analysis reported.

Notes on the study in general: The investigators catalogued 164 TCR beta chains as cytomegalovirus-associated.

Per germline, CDR1 SGHRS and CDR2 YFSETQ. V was shortened by 0 bases and J by 3 bases, with 9 bases between the two germline ends. The CDR3 extends over 14 amino acids. The repertoire was sequenced with immunoSEQ multiplex PCR; TCRdb's copy has only in-frame clones and lacks some. The sample includes around 70,000 clones, 85% to 95% seen only once; the top ten take about 1.4%. The source is a man younger than 35 in good health and CMV-seropositive. This sequence joins TRBV5-1 and TRBJ2-5; a weak D match, TRBD2 (5 bases). Sequencing input: PBMCs. The DNA for the CDR3 is TGCGCCAGCAGCTTGGCCGCCGGGGAAGAGACCCAGTACTTC. Its translation: CASSLAAGEETQYF. Filled out from reference TRBV5-1 and TRBJ2-5, the complete variable domain reads KAGVTQTPRYLIKTRGQQVTLSCSPISGHRSVSWYQQTPGQGLQFLFEYFSETQRNKGNFPGRFSGRQFSNSRSEMNVSTLELGDSALYLCASSLAAGEETQYFGPGTRLLVL.